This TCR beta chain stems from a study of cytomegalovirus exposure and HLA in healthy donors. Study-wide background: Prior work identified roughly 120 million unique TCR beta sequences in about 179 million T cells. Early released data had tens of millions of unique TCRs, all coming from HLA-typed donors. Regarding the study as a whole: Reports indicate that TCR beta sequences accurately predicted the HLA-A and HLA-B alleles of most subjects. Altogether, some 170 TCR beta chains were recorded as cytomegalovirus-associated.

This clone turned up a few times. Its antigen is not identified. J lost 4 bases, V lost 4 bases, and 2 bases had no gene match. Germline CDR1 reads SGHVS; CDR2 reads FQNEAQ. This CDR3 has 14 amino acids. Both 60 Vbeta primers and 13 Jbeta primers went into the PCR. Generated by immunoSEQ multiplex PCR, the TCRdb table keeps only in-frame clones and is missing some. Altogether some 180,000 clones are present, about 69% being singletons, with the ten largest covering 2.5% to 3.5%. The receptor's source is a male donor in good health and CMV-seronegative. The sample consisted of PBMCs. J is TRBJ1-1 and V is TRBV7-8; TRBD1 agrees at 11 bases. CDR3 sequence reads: CASSSGTGGTEAFF. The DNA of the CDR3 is TGTGCCAGCAGCTCCGGGACAGGGGGCACTGAAGCTTTCTTT. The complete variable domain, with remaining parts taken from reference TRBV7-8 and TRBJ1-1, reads GAGVSQSPRYKVAKRGQDVALRCDPISGHVSLFWYQQALGQGPEFLTYFQNEAQLDKSGLPSDRFFAERPEGSVSTLKIQRTQQEDSAVYLCASSSGTGGTEAFFGQGTRLTVV.